The 32 T cell receptor beta chains below all came from one sample that was sequenced in a study of naive and memory T cell subsets. Both TRBC1 and TRBC2 were covered by a beta constant-region primer of two equimolar oligonucleotides. The ligated cDNA underwent four PCR rounds using SP2 and nested alpha and beta constant-region primers. In TCRdb, the UMI-ligation and nested PCR reads were re-called with MiXCR into one record per CDR3 protein. This table holds about 120,000 distinct CDR3 sequences, 36% found once. The source material was central memory CD4+ T cells from blood. The receptors were gathered from a human donor in good health.

The chain joins TRBV10-3 to TRBJ2-3, with 8 bases matching TRBD2. There are 14 residues in the CDR3. Losses at the gene ends were 2 bases for V and 3 bases for J; bases not matched to a gene: 1. CDR1 ENHRY and CDR2 SYGVKD come from the germline V gene. CDR3 region: CAISEASGTDTQYF. The DNA for the CDR3 is TGTGCCATCAGTGAGGCTAGCGGGACAGATACGCAGTATTTT.

Only a few counts were recorded for this clonotype. This sequence joins TRBV5-1 and TRBJ2-3; D remains unclear. The V gene's germline CDR1 is SGHRS and CDR2 YFSETQ. The V end lost 3 bases, the J end lost 6 bases, and 11 bases lay between the germline ends. The CDR3 runs 13 residues. CDR3 in amino acids: CASSSLLMDTQYF. For the CDR3, the DNA is TGCGCCAGCAGCTCGCTTTTAATGGATACGCAGTATTTT.

This clonotype has more than one count but fewer than ten. J is TRBJ2-2 and V is TRBV11-2; the match to TRBD2 covers 11 bases. Germline values: CDR1 SGHAT, CDR2 FQNNGV. Trimming removed 4 bases from V and 6 bases from J; junction bases left unmatched: 4. The CDR3 is 15 amino acids. This chain's CDR3 is CASSSTSGRAGELFF. The DNA of the CDR3 is TGTGCCAGCAGCTCCACTAGCGGGAGAGCCGGGGAGCTGTTTTTT.

The chain joins TRBV10-3 to TRBJ2-1; D might be TRBD1 or TRBD2, each matching 5 bases. The V gene lost 5 bases and the J gene lost 5 bases, with 16 bases spanning the gap. This CDR3 region has 15 residues. From germline, CDR1 is ENHRY and CDR2 SYGVKD. As DNA, the CDR3 is TGTGCCATCAGTCTATTAGGGGCGGAGGACAATGAGCAGTTCTTC. Translating it yields CAISLLGAEDNEQFF.

This chain joins TRBV20-1 and TRBJ2-1, with a weak D call TRBD2 (6 bases). Germline lookup yields CDR1 DFQATT and CDR2 SNEGSKA (reference sequence). V was cut by 3 bases and J by 6 bases, with 15 bases left in between. This CDR3 comprises 14 residues. CDR3 amino acids: CSASSSERSNEQFF. CDR3 DNA: TGCAGTGCTAGCTCTAGCGAGAGAAGCAATGAGCAGTTCTTC.

The table lists this clonotype with a few counts. The chain is built from TRBV29-1 and TRBJ2-4, with D perhaps matching TRBD1 (5 bases). The CDR3 extends over 15 amino acids. Deletions cut 5 bases from V and 3 bases from J, with 17 bases between. Germline CDR1 is SQVTM and CDR2 is ANQGSEA. DNA of the CDR3: TGCAGCGTTCAGGGCCCCCCCCTAGGCAAAAACATTCAGTACTTC. This translates into CSVQGPPLGKNIQYF. The whole variable domain, filled in from reference TRBV29-1 and TRBJ2-4, reads SAVISQKPSRDICQRGTSLTIQCQVDSQVTMMFWYRQQPGQSLTLIATANQGSEATYESGFVIDKFPISRPNLTFSTLTVSNMSPEDSSIYLCSVQGPPLGKNIQYFGAGTRLSVL.

In regard to this clonotype: Relative to the germline gene, one junction end is altered; a read error may explain this. The gene calls are TRBV7-7 and TRBJ2-2; unclear D gene. Germline values: CDR1 SSHAT, CDR2 FNYEAQ (reference sequence). The length of the CDR3 is 15 residues. The CDR3 region has the DNA TGTGCTAGCAGCGTACTCGGGTCTCCCGCCGGGGAGCTGTTTTTT. Translated: CASSVLGSPAGELFF.

In DNA form, the CDR3 reads TGCAGTGCTACGCGACCGCCAGCTCATGGCTACACCTTC. As protein: CSATRPPAHGYTF. This sequence joins TRBV20-1 and TRBJ1-2; D unresolved. CDR1 DFQATT and CDR2 SNEGSKA come from the germline V gene (reference sequence). This CDR3 is built from 13 residues. Trimming removed 4 bases at V and 6 bases at J, with 15 bases between.

A few counts support this clonotype. This chain joins TRBV20-1 and TRBJ1-6; tentative D call: TRBD1 (6 bases). Germline CDR1 reads DFQATT; CDR2 reads SNEGSKA (reference sequence). V was cut by 4 bases and J by 0 bases, with 16 bases left in between. This CDR3 is built from 17 residues. Here the CDR3 reads CSAKGQFKSSYNSPLHF. The DNA for the CDR3 is TGCAGTGCTAAAGGACAGTTTAAGAGCTCCTATAATTCACCCCTCCACTTT.

This sequence joins TRBV19 and TRBJ2-6, with TRBD1 identical over 9 bases. CDR1 and CDR2 from the germline V gene are LNHDA and SQIVND (reference sequence). V was clipped by 5 bases and J by 1 base; unmatched bases: 18. The CDR3 spans 21 residues. In nucleotides, the CDR3 is TGTGCCAGTAGTGGTCAACCACCGGGACAGGGATTTCTTTCTGGGGCCAACGTCCTGACTTTC. It specifies CASSGQPPGQGFLSGANVLTF.

The chain uses TRBV20-1 and TRBJ2-1, with 9 bases that match TRBD2. Germline V gives CDR1 DFQATT, CDR2 SNEGSKA (reference sequence). This CDR3 is built from 16 residues. V was pared by 4 bases and J by 9 bases, with 16 bases of the junction left unmatched. CDR3 sequence reads: CSANPASGADWGEQFF. The CDR3 region has the DNA TGCAGTGCTAACCCGGCTAGCGGGGCCGATTGGGGTGAGCAGTTCTTC.

There are a few counts of this clonotype. The rearrangement links TRBV12-3 or TRBV12-4 to TRBJ2-4; D is unclear. Trimming removed 6 bases at V and 5 bases at J, with 14 bases between. The CDR3 length is 14 residues. The CDR3 DNA sequence: TGTGCCAGCAGCCCCTGGGGTTCCGAAAACATTCAGTACTTC. Protein: CASSPWGSENIQYF.

This clonotype appeared once. V gene TRBV9 combines with J gene TRBJ1-6; D is unclear. V was pared by 0 bases and J by 5 bases, with 6 bases between. CDR1 and CDR2 from the germline V gene are SGDLS and YYNGEE. The CDR3 runs to 14 residues. In DNA, the CDR3 is TGTGCCAGCAGCGTAGGGGAGGATAATTCACCCCTCCACTTT. The encoded protein is CASSVGEDNSPLHF.

This clonotype was picked up a small number of times. The chain links TRBV4-2 to TRBJ2-5; D gene uncertain. This CDR3 is 14 amino acids long. CDR1 is LGHNA, CDR2 YNFKEQ, per germline. Trimming removed 4 bases from V and 3 bases from J, with 12 bases in between. The CDR3 sequence: CASSRQKQEETQYF. CDR3 DNA: TGTGCCAGCAGCCGACAAAAGCAAGAAGAGACCCAGTACTTC.

The rearrangement joins TRBV25-1 to TRBJ2-7; 10 nucleotides agree with TRBD2. The germline V gene encodes CDR1 MGHDK and CDR2 SYGVNS. The CDR3 consists of 13 residues. J gave up 7 bases and V 7 bases, and 7 bases lay outside the gene matches. The CDR3 coding sequence is TGTGCCAGCACAGCGGGAGGGCCTGGTGAGCAGTACTTC. Its protein is CASTAGGPGEQYF.

This clonotype was picked up one time. Compared with germline, one end of the junction differs, possibly owing to a read error. The chain couples TRBV28 to TRBJ2-7; possibly TRBD1 for D (6 bases). Per the germline V gene, CDR1 is MDHEN and CDR2 is SYDVKM. The CDR3 is made up of 15 amino acids. CDR3 bases: TGTGCCAACAGTTTAATACAGGGAAAAATCTACGAGCAGTACTTC. This gives the protein CANSLIQGKIYEQYF.

This chain's CDR3 is CASSLNPRSNEQFF. The CDR3 DNA reads as TGTGCCAGCAGTTTAAATCCTAGATCCAATGAGCAGTTCTTC. This chain links TRBV27 with TRBJ2-1; D is uncertain. The CDR3 spans 14 residues. Trimming took 2 bases from V and 6 from J, leaving 11 bases between them. Germline-derived CDR1 and CDR2 are MNHEY and SMNVEV (reference sequence).

The V call is TRBV14, the J call TRBJ2-5, with D perhaps TRBD1 (6 bases). Between the trimmed V and J ends, which lost 0 bases and 4 bases, there was a span of 9 bases. Germline-derived CDR1 and CDR2 are SGHDN and FVKESK. This CDR3 is built from 14 residues. The CDR3 here is CASSQDYRVETQYF. The CDR3 nucleotides are TGTGCCAGCAGCCAAGATTACAGGGTAGAGACCCAGTACTTC. Variable domain in full (rest from reference TRBV14 and TRBJ2-5): EAGVTQFPSHSVIEKGQTVTLRCDPISGHDNLYWYRRVMGKEIKFLLHFVKESKQDESGMPNNRFLAERTGGTYSTLKVQPAELEDSGVYFCASSQDYRVETQYFGPGTRLLVL.

This sequence joins TRBV7-2 and TRBJ2-7; D gene unclear. V lost 7 bases, J lost 0 bases, and 10 bases lay in between. Germline V gene sequence: CDR1 SGHTA, CDR2 FQGNSA. This CDR3 region has 13 residues. CDR3 in DNA: TGTGCCAGCACCCTAGGTTCCTCCTACGAGCAGTACTTC. This sequence encodes CASTLGSSYEQYF.

In nucleotides, the CDR3 is TGTGCCAGCAGTTTCAGGGAATATGGCTACACCTTC. Its protein product is CASSFREYGYTF. V usage is TRBV12-3 or TRBV12-4 and J usage is TRBJ1-2; D might be TRBD1 (5 bases). This CDR3 spans 12 amino acids. V was clipped by 3 bases and J by 5 bases, with 7 bases between them.

The chain recombines TRBV3-1 with TRBJ2-7, with D perhaps TRBD1 or TRBD2 (6 bases each). The CDR3 totals 13 residues. With 2 bases removed from V and 13 bases from J, the gap between germline ends came to 18 bases. Germline V gives CDR1 LGHDT, CDR2 YNNKEL (reference sequence). CDR3: CASSQRGEKRAYF. CDR3 DNA sequence: TGTGCCAGCAGCCAAAGGGGGGAGAAGAGGGCATACTTC.

This chain connects TRBV20-1 to TRBJ2-7, with 9 bases lining up with TRBD2. The J segment lost 0 bases and the V segment lost 6 bases, leaving 3 bases of the junction unmatched. CDR3 size: 13 residues. Germline V lookup: CDR1 DFQATT, CDR2 SNEGSKA (reference sequence). The CDR3 here is CSATSGSSYEQYF. DNA of the CDR3: TGCAGTGCGACTAGCGGATCCTCCTACGAGCAGTACTTC.

J is TRBJ2-7 and V is TRBV5-6; a possible D gene is TRBD2 (5 bases). Germline V CDR1 and CDR2: SGHDT, YYEEEE. This CDR3 spans 15 amino acids. The V end lost 2 bases, the J end lost 1 base, and 13 bases lay between the germline ends. CDR3: CASSFIGVSSYEQYF. The CDR3, as DNA: TGTGCCAGCAGCTTCATCGGGGTTTCGTCCTACGAGCAGTACTTC. Drawing the rest from reference TRBV5-6 and TRBJ2-7, the complete variable domain is DAGVTQSPTHLIKTRGQQVTLRCSPKSGHDTVSWYQQALGQGPQFIFQYYEEEERQRGNFPDRFSGHQFPNYSSELNVNALLLGDSALYLCASSFIGVSSYEQYFGPGTRLTVT.

V and J are TRBV5-1 and TRBJ2-7; no reliable D call. V dropped 4 bases and J dropped 4 bases, with 15 bases sitting between them. This CDR3 has 14 amino acids. Germline values: CDR1 SGHRS, CDR2 YFSETQ. The CDR3 DNA is TGCGCCAGCAGCCTCGTTAATGGCGATTACGAGCAGTACTTC. It is translated as CASSLVNGDYEQYF. The full variable domain, rest sourced from reference TRBV5-1 and TRBJ2-7, is KAGVTQTPRYLIKTRGQQVTLSCSPISGHRSVSWYQQTPGQGLQFLFEYFSETQRNKGNFPGRFSGRQFSNSRSEMNVSTLELGDSALYLCASSLVNGDYEQYFGPGTRLTVT.

At least ten counts were recorded for this clonotype. The rearrangement links TRBV10-3 to TRBJ2-1; 9 positions match TRBD2. The V segment lost 10 bases and the J segment 5 bases; nucleotides outside the gene matches: 21. Per germline, CDR1 ENHRY and CDR2 SYGVKD. This CDR3 region has 18 residues. DNA for the CDR3: TGTGCCAGCCACCCCACTAATAGCGGGAGCAAGCCTAACAATGAGCAGTTCTTC. This sequence encodes CASHPTNSGSKPNNEQFF.

The rearrangement links TRBV6-2 or TRBV6-3 to TRBJ2-7; D may be TRBD1 or TRBD2 (5 bases each). The CDR3 extends over 15 amino acids. Germline CDR1 and CDR2: MNHEY and SVGEGT. The V gene lost 6 bases and the J gene lost 0 bases, with 15 bases spanning the gap. Here the CDR3 DNA reads TGTGCCAGCAGCGTACGAGGGGCCACCTCCTACGAGCAGTACTTC. Residues: CASSVRGATSYEQYF.

In this sample, this clonotype turned up a few times. This chain connects TRBV6-6 to TRBJ1-2; D is unresolved. CDR3 length equals 11 residues. The ends were cut back, 8 bases at V and 5 bases at J, with 9 bases in the middle. Germline V gene sequence: CDR1 MNHNY, CDR2 SVGAGI (reference sequence). The CDR3 region is CASGSLYGYTF. As DNA, the CDR3 is TGTGCCAGCGGCTCGTTGTATGGCTACACCTTC.

The chain recombines TRBV5-1 with TRBJ2-3, with 9 positions matching TRBD2. With V trimmed by 0 bases and J by 4 bases, 6 bases remained unmatched. The V gene's germline CDR1 is SGHRS and CDR2 YFSETQ. The length of the CDR3 is 16 residues. DNA of the CDR3: TGCGCCAGCAGCTTGGTTGCGGGAGGGCCCTCAGATACGCAGTATTTT. Translation: CASSLVAGGPSDTQYF.

The chain joins TRBV10-1 to TRBJ1-1; tentatively, D is TRBD1 (5 bases). V lost 0 bases and J lost 1, with 15 bases in between. The CDR3 runs to 17 residues. CDR1 WNHNN and CDR2 SYGVQD come from the germline V gene (reference sequence). In DNA form, the CDR3 reads TGCGCCAGCAGTGAGTCCCGGTTCCGGGACGAGAACACTGAAGCTTTCTTT. Its translation: CASSESRFRDENTEAFF.

The chain joins TRBV7-2 to TRBJ2-7; D is perhaps TRBD2 (6 bases). The CDR3 covers 15 residues. V gave up 5 bases and J gave up 2 bases, with 16 bases separating them. Germline lookup yields CDR1 SGHTA and CDR2 FQGNSA. The CDR3 loop is CASSTSGSGTYEQYF. The DNA of the CDR3 is TGTGCCAGCAGCACATCGGGTAGCGGAACCTACGAGCAGTACTTC.

The chain joins TRBV20-1 to TRBJ1-6, with TRBD1 as a possible D gene (6 bases). The CDR3 has 15 residues. CDR1 is DFQATT and CDR2 is SNEGSKA in the germline V gene (reference sequence). Trimming took off 5 bases at V and 0 bases at J, with 11 bases between the two ends. The CDR3 sequence is CSARGGSSYNSPLHF. CDR3 bases: TGCAGTGCTCGAGGGGGGAGCTCCTATAATTCACCCCTCCACTTT.

The chain employs TRBV7-9 and TRBJ1-1; possibly TRBD1 for D (5 bases). CDR1 and CDR2 (germline): SEHNR, FQNEAQ (reference sequence). V was trimmed by 5 bases and J by 1 base, leaving 26 bases between them. The CDR3 spans 19 residues. CDR3 residues: CASSLRDFWKGTSNTEAFF. CDR3 DNA: TGTGCCAGCAGCCTAAGGGACTTTTGGAAGGGTACCTCGAACACTGAAGCTTTCTTT.